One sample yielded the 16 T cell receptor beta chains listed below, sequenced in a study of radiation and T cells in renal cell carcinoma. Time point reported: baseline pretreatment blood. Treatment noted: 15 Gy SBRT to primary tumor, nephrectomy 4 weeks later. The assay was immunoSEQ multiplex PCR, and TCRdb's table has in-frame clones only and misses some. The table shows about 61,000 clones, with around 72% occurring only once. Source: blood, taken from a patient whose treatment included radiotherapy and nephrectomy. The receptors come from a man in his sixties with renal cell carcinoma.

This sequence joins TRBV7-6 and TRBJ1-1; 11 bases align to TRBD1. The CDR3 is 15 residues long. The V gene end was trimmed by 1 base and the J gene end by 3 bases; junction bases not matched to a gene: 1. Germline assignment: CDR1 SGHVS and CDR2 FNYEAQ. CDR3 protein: CASSLGDRGDTEAFF. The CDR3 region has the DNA TGTGCCAGCAGCTTAGGGGACAGGGGGGACACTGAAGCTTTCTTT.

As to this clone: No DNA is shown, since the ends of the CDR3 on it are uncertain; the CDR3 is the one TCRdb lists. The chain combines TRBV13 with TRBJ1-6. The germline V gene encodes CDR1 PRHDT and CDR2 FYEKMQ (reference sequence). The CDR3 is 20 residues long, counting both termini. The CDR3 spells CASSFGQGRGPNSYNSPLHF.

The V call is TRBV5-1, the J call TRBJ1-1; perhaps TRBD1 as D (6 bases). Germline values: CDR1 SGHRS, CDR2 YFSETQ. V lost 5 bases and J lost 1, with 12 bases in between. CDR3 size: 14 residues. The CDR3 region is CASSVQGGNTEAFF. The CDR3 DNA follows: TGCGCCAGCAGTGTACAGGGAGGGAACACTGAAGCTTTCTTT.

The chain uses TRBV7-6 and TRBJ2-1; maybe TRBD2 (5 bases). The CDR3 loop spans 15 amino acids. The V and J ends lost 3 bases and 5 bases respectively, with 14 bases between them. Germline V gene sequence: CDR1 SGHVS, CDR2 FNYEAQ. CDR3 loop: CASSFSGKRHNEQFF. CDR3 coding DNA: TGTGCCAGCAGCTTTTCCGGGAAACGACACAATGAGCAGTTCTTC. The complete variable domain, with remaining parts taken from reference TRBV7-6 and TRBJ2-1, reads GAGVSQSPRYKVTKRGQDVALRCDPISGHVSLYWYRQALGQGPEFLTYFNYEAQQDKSGLPNDRFSAERPEGSISTLTIQRTEQRDSAMYRCASSFSGKRHNEQFFGPGTRLTVL.

The CDR3 DNA follows: TGTGCCAGTAGTAAGACAGGTACCTCCTCCTACAATGAGCAGTTCTTC. It specifies CASSKTGTSSYNEQFF. J is TRBJ2-1 and V is TRBV19; D perhaps matches TRBD1 (6 bases). The CDR3 covers 16 residues. Germline values: CDR1 LNHDA, CDR2 SQIVND (reference sequence). Trimming removed 4 bases at V and 0 bases at J, with 13 bases between.

CDR3 protein: CASSYRTGGIDTQYF. The CDR3 nucleotides read TGTGCCAGCAGTTATAGGACAGGGGGTATAGATACGCAGTATTTT. This chain links TRBV7-8 with TRBJ2-3; the match to TRBD1 covers 10 bases. V lost 6 bases to trimming and J lost 5 bases; unmatched junction nucleotides: 8. CDR3 size: 15 residues. The germline CDR1 and CDR2 sequences are SGHVS and FQNEAQ.

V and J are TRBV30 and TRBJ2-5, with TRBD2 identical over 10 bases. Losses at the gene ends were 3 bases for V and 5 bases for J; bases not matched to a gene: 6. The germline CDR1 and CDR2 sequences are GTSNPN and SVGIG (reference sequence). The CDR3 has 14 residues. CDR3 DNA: TGTGCCTGGAGGAGCGGGGGGGCTCGGGAGACCCAGTACTTC. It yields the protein CAWRSGGARETQYF.

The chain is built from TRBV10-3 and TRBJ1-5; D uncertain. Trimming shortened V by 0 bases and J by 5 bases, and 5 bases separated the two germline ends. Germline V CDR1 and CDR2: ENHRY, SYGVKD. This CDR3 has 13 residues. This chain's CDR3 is CAISESVDQPQHF. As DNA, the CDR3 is TGTGCCATCAGTGAGTCAGTCGATCAGCCCCAGCATTTT.

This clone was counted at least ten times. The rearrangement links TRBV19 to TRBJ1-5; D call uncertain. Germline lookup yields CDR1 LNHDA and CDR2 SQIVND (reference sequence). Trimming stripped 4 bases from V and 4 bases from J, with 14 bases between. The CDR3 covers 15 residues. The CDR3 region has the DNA TGTGCCAGTAGTAAGGAAGGGCTCAGAAATCAGCCCCAGCATTTT. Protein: CASSKEGLRNQPQHF.

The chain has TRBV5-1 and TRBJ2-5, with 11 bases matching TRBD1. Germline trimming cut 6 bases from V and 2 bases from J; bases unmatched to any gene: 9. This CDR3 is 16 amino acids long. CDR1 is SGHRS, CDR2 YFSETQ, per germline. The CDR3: CASTPGTGGYQETQYF. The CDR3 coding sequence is TGCGCCAGCACCCCCGGGACAGGGGGATATCAAGAGACCCAGTACTTC.

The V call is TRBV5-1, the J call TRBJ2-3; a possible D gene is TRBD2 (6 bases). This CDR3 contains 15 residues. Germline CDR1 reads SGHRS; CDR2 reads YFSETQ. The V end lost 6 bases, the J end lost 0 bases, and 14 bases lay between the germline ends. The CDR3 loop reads CASNRLATSTDTQYF. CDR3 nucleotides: TGCGCCAGCAACCGGCTAGCGACTAGCACAGATACGCAGTATTTT.

CDR3 nucleotides: TGTGCCAGTAGTGAAGTTTGGGTAGCGGGCAATGAGCAGTTCTTC. Translating gives CASSEVWVAGNEQFF. The genes are TRBV19 and TRBJ2-1; TRBD2 matches at 7 bases. CDR3 size: 15 residues. Germline trimming cut 5 bases from V and 6 bases from J; bases unmatched to any gene: 10. Germline V gene lookup returns CDR1 LNHDA and CDR2 SQIVND (reference sequence).

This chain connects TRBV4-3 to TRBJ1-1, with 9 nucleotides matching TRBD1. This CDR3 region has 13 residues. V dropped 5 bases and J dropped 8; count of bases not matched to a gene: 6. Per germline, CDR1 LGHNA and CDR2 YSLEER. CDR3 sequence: CASSYRTGEEAFF. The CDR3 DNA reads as TGCGCCAGCAGCTATAGGACAGGGGAAGAAGCTTTCTTT.

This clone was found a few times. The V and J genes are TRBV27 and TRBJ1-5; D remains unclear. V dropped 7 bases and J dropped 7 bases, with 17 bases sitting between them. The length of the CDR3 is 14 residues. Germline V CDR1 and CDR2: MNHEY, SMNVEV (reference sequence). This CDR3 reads CASKPGAARQPQHF. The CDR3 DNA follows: TGTGCCAGCAAGCCAGGAGCGGCAAGACAGCCCCAGCATTTT.

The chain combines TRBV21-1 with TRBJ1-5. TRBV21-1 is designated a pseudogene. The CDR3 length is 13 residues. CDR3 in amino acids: CASSLESNQPQHF. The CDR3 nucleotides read TGTGCCAGCAGCCTCGAGAGCAATCAGCCCCAGCATTTT.

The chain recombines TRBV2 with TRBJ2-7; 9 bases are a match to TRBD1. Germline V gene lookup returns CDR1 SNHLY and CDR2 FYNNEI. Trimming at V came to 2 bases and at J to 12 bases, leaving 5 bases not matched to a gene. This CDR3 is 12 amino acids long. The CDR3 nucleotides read TGTGCCAGCAGTGAAAGGGACAGGGTCCCGTACTTC. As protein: CASSERDRVPYF.